This is a list of T cell receptor beta chains from one sample in a study of T cells in Graves' hyperthyroidism and ophthalmopathy. One entry per CDR3 protein results from TCRdb running MiXCR on the multiplex PCR reads. The sample has hundreds of thousands of distinct CDR3 sequences; less than 20% are singletons. Sequenced material: blood. Receptor source: a woman between 18 and 30 years old with Graves' hyperthyroidism. Both conserved end residues are part of each CDR3. The order of the fields is V gene, J gene, CDR3 length, CDR3 protein.

TRBV7-9	TRBJ2-4	19	CASRFYTGTGRGAKNIQYF
TRBV6-1	TRBJ1-1	13	CASILQGNTEAFF
TRBV7-9	TRBJ2-1	19	CASSPRRGKEAGSYNEQFF
TRBV20-1	TRBJ2-3	13	CSARGRGTDTQYF
TRBV28	TRBJ1-2	15	CASSPPWGQGGGYTF
TRBV7-2	TRBJ2-1	14	CASSPTGSYNEQFF
TRBV12-3/TRBV12-4	TRBJ1-5	14	CASTLGQSYQPQHF
TRBV20-1	TRBJ2-3	14	CSAITGTGTDTQYF
TRBV28	TRBJ1-2	12	CATGTASYGYTF
TRBV7-9	TRBJ1-4	13	CASRPGVNEKLFF
TRBV18	TRBJ1-6	15	CASSPPAQMGSPLHF
TRBV27	TRBJ1-1	13	CASSSTENTEAFF
TRBV24-1	TRBJ2-3	15	CATSGGTKRTDTQYF